This T cell receptor (beta chain) was identified during a study of PD-L1 blockade in urothelial cancer. On the study more broadly: Patients' prior chemotherapy regimens numbered 0 to 3. Blood underwent analysis 3 weeks (second dose) and 6 weeks after treatment began.

Specified time point: peripheral blood 6 weeks after treatment start. Some clones are missing from TCRdb's copy, which holds only in-frame ones; the method was immunoSEQ multiplex PCR. The sample consists of 95,000 to 130,000 clones, around 88% of them appearing once. This CDR3 contains 15 residues. The germline V gene encodes CDR1 MNHEY and CDR2 SMNVEV (reference sequence). The junction had 4 bases not matched to a gene; V was cut back by 2 bases and J by 1 base. The chain is built from TRBV27 and TRBJ2-7; 8 nucleotides match TRBD1. The sequencing here drew on PBMCs, taken around atezolizumab (anti-PD-L1) treatment. The clonotype comes from a man in his 60s with urothelial cancer. CDR3 region: CASSLGQGGSYEQYF. For the CDR3, the DNA is TGTGCCAGCAGTTTAGGACAGGGAGGTTCCTACGAGCAGTACTTC.